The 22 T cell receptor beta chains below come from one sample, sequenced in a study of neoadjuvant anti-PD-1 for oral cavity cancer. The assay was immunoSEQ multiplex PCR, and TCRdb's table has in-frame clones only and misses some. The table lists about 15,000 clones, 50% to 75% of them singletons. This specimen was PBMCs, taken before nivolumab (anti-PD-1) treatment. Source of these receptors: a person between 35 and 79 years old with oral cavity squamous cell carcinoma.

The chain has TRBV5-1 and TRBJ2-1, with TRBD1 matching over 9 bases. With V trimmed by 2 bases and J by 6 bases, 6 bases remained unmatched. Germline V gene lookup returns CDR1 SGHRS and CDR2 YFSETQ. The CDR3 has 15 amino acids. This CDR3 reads CASSFTGGDSNEQFF. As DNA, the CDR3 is TGCGCCAGCAGCTTCACAGGGGGCGATAGCAATGAGCAGTTCTTC.

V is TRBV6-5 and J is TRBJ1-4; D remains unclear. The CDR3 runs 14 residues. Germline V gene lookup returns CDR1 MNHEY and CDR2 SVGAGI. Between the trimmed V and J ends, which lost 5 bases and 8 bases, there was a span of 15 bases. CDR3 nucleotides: TGTGCCAGCAGTGATCCTCTGGACGGGGAAAAACTGTTTTTT. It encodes CASSDPLDGEKLFF.

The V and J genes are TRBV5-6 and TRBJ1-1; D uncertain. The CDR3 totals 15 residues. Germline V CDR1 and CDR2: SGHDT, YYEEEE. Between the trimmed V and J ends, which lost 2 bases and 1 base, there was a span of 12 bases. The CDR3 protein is CASSFTPPRNTEAFF. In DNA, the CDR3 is TGTGCCAGCAGCTTCACTCCTCCGAGGAACACTGAAGCTTTCTTT.

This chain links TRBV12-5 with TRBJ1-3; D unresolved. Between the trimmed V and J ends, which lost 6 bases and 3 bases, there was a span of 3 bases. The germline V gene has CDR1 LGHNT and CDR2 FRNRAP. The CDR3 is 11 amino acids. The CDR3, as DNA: TGTGCTAGTGGGGGTGGAAACACCATATATTTT. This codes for CASGGGNTIYF.

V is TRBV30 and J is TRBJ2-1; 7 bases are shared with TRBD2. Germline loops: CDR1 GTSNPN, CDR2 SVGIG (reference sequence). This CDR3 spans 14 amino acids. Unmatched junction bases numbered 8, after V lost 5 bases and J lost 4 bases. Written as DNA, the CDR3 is TGTGCCTGGGGGGGGGTAGCGGCATACAATGAGCAGTTCTTC. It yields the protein CAWGGVAAYNEQFF.

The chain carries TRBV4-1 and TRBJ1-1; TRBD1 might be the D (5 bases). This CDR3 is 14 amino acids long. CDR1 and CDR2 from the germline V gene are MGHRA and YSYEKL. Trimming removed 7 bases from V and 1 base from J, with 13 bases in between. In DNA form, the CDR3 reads TGCGCCAGCACCGTAGGGGTCGAGAACACTGAAGCTTTCTTT. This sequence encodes CASTVGVENTEAFF.

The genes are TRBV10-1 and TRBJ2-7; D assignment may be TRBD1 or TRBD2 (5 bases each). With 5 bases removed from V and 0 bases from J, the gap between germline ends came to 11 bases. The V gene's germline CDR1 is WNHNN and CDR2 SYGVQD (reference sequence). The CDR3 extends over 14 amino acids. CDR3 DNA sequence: TGCGCCAGCAGTAGGGACGGCAGCTCCTACGAGCAGTACTTC. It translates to CASSRDGSSYEQYF.

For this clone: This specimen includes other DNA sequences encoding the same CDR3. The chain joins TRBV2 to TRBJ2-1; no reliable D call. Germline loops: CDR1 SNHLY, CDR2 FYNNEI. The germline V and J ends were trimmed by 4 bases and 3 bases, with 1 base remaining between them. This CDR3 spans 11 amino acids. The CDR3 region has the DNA TGTGCCAGCAGTGTCTACAATGAGCAGTTCTTC. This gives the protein CASSVYNEQFF.

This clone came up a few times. DNA of the CDR3: TGTGCCAGCTTTGCGGGCACATCGGTGATTAGCAATCAGCCCCAGCATTTT. It encodes CASFAGTSVISNQPQHF. This sequence joins TRBV7-8 and TRBJ1-5; the D is unclear. The CDR3 totals 17 residues. Trimming stripped 8 bases from V and 0 bases from J, with 20 bases between. Looked up from germline, CDR1 is SGHVS and CDR2 is FQNEAQ.

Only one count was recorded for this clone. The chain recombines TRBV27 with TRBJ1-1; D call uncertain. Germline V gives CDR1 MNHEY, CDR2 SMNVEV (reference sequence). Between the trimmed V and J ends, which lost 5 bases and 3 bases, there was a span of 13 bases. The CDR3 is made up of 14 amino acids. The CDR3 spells CASSIAGPHTEAFF. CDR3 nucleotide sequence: TGTGCCAGCAGTATCGCAGGTCCTCACACTGAAGCTTTCTTT.

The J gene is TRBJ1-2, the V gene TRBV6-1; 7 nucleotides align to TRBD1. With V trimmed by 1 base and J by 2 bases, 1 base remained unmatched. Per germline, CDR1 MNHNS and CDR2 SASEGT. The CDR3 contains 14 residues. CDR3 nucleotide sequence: TGTGCCAGCAGTGAAGGGGACAGAAACTATGGCTACACCTTC. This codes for CASSEGDRNYGYTF.

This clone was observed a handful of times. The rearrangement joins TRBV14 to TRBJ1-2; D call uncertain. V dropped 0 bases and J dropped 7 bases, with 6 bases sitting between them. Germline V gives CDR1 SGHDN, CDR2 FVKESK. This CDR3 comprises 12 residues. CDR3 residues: CASSQDRIGYTF. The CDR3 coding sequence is TGTGCCAGCAGCCAAGACAGGATTGGCTACACCTTC.

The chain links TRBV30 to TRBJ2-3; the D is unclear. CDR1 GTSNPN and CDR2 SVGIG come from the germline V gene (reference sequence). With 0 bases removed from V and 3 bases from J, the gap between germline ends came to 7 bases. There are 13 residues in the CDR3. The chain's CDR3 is CAWSVQNTDTQYF. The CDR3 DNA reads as TGTGCCTGGAGTGTACAGAATACAGATACGCAGTATTTT.

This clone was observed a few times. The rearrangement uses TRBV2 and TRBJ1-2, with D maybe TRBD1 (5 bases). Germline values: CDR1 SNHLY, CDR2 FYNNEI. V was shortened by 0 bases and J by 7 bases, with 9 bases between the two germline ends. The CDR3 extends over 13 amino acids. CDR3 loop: CASSEAETVGYTF. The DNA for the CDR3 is TGTGCCAGCAGTGAAGCGGAGACAGTTGGCTACACCTTC.

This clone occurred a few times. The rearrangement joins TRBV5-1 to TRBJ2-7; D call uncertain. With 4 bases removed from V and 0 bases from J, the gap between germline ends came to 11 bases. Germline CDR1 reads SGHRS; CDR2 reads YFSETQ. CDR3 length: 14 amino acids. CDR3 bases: TGCGCCAGCAGCCTAGGTGGAAGCTCCTACGAGCAGTACTTC. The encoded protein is CASSLGGSSYEQYF.

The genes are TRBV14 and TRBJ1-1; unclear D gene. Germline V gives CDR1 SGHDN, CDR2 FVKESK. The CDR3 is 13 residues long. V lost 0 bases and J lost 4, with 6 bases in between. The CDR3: CASSQDMATEAFF. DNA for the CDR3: TGTGCCAGCAGCCAAGATATGGCCACTGAAGCTTTCTTT.

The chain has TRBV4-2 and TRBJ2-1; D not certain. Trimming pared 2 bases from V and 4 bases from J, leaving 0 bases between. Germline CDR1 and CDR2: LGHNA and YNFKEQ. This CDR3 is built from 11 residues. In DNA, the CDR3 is TGTGCCAGCAGCCAATACAATGAGCAGTTCTTC. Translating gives CASSQYNEQFF.

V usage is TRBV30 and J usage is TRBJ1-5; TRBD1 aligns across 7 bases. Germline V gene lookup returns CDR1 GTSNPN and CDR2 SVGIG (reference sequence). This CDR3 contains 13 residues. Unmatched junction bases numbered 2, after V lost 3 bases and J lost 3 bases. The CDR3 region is CAWRGGINQPQHF. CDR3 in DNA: TGTGCCTGGAGAGGGGGCATCAATCAGCCCCAGCATTTT.

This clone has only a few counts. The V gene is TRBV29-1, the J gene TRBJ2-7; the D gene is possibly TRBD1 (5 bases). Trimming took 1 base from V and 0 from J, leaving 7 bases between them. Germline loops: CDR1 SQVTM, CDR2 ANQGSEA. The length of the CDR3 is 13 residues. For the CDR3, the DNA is TGCAGCGTTGAAGGACAGTCCTCCTACGAGCAGTACTTC. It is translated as CSVEGQSSYEQYF.

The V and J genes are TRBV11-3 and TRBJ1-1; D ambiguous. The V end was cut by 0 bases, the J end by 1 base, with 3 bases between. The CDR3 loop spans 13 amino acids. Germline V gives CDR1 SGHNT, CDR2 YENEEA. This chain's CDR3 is CASSLEGNTEAFF. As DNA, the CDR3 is TGTGCCAGCAGCTTAGAGGGGAACACTGAAGCTTTCTTT. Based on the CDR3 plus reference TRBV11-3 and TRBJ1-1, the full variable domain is EAGVVQSPRYKIIEKKQPVAFWCNPISGHNTLYWYLQNLGQGPELLIRYENEEAVDDSQLPKDRFSAERLKGVDSTLKIQPAELGDSAVYLCASSLEGNTEAFFGQGTRLTVV.

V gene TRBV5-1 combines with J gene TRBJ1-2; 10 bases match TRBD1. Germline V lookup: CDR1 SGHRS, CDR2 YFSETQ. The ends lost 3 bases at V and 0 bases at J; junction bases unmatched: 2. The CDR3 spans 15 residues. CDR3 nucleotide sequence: TGCGCCAGCAGCTGGGACAGGGGATCTAACTATGGCTACACCTTC. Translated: CASSWDRGSNYGYTF.

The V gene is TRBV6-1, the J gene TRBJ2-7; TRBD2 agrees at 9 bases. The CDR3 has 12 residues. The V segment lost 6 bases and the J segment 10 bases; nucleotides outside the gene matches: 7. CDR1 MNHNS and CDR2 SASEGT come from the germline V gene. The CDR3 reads CASSRAGGVQYF. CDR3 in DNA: TGTGCCAGCAGCCGAGCGGGAGGAGTCCAGTACTTC.